Sequencing of this TCR beta chain was carried out in a study of cytomegalovirus exposure and HLA in healthy donors. It was with 60 Vbeta and 13 Jbeta primers that the PCR ran. Method: immunoSEQ multiplex PCR; TCRdb's copy keeps in-frame clones and lacks some. The data contain roughly 120,000 clones, around three quarters of them seen just once; the ten biggest clones take up around 4%. The CDR3 runs 13 residues. Trimming left V 0 bases short and J 6 bases short, with 8 bases between. Germline-derived CDR1 and CDR2 are SGDLS and YYNGEE. This clone showed up just a few times. This sequence was found in a man aged 35 to 55 in good health and CMV-seronegative. What was sequenced was PBMCs. This chain links TRBV9 with TRBJ2-3, with D unresolved. The chain's CDR3 is CASSVVTRDTQYF. CDR3 in DNA: TGTGCCAGCAGCGTAGTTACCAGGGATACGCAGTATTTT.